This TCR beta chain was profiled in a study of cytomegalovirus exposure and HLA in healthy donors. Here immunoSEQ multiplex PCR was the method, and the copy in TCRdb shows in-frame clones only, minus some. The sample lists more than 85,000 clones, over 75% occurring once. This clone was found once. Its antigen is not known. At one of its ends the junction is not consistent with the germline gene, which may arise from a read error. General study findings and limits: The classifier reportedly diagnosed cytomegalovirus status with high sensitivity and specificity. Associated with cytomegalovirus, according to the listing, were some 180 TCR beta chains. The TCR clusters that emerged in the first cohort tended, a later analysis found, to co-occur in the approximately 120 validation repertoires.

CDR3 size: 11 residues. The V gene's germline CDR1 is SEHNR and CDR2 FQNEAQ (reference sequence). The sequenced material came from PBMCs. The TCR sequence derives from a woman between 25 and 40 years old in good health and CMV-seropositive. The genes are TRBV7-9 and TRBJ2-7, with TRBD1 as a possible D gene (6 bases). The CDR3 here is CASSAGDRMNF. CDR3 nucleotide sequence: TGTGCCAGCAGCGCAGGAGACAGGATGAACTTC.